These T cell receptor beta chains were read from a single sample in a study of blood T cell repertoires in COVID-19. The method was immunoSEQ multiplex PCR; TCRdb's version includes in-frame clones alone and lacks a portion of them. The sample shows about 110,000 clones, 70% to 85% of them seen only once. Source material: peripheral blood. These receptors originate from a human donor with acute or convalescent COVID-19. The donor label of this sample is uncertain. CDR3s include the opening cysteine and the closing phenylalanine or tryptophan. D genes are given only for firm matches. Clone size is stated in some rows and not others, as once, few, many or a class when expanded.

V: TRBV28
D: -
J: TRBJ1-5
size: -
DNA: TGTGCCAGCAAGGGGGGCAATCAGCCCCAGCATTTT
CDR3: CASKGGNQPQHF

V: TRBV4-2
D: TRBD2
J: TRBJ2-5
size: once
DNA: TGTGCCAGCAGCCAAGATACCACTAGCGGGGGGCATGCGGAGACCCAGTACTTC
CDR3: CASSQDTTSGGHAETQYF

V: TRBV6-6
D: TRBD1
J: TRBJ1-6
size: -
DNA: TGTGCCAGCAGTTCTGGGACTACAGGGGGCTATTCACCCCTCCACTTT
CDR3: CASSSGTTGGYSPLHF

V: TRBV5-4
D: -
J: TRBJ1-5
size: -
DNA: TGTGCCAGCTACGTATGGGGAGGGGGTCAGCCCCAGCATTTT
CDR3: CASYVWGGGQPQHF

V: TRBV11-2
D: -
J: TRBJ1-4
size: few
DNA: TGTGCCAGCAGCTTAGCCCGAGGGACTAATGAAAAACTGTTTTTT
CDR3: CASSLARGTNEKLFF

V: TRBV12-3/TRBV12-4
D: TRBD1
J: TRBJ2-1
size: -
DNA: TGTGCCAGCAGTCCACAGGGGAATGAGCAGTTCTTC
CDR3: CASSPQGNEQFF

V: TRBV29-1
D: -
J: TRBJ2-3
size: -
DNA: TGCAGCGTTGAAGGACTCAACACAGATACGCAGTATTTT
CDR3: CSVEGLNTDTQYF

V: TRBV15
D: TRBD2
J: TRBJ2-3
size: -
DNA: TGTGCCACTGAGCGGGGGGGCACAGATACGCAGTATTTT
CDR3: CATERGGTDTQYF

V: TRBV10-2
D: -
J: TRBJ1-3
size: -
DNA: TGCGCCAGCAGTGCCCAGGGAAGTGCTGGAAACACCATATATTTT
CDR3: CASSAQGSAGNTIYF

V: TRBV5-8
D: -
J: TRBJ1-1
size: -
DNA: TGTGCCAGCAGCTTGCTTGGGCAGGGTATCCCCGACACTGAAGCTTTCTTT
CDR3: CASSLLGQGIPDTEAFF

V: TRBV28
D: TRBD2
J: TRBJ2-6
size: -
DNA: TGTGCCCGCCTCGGCGGGGGGGCCCCGGGGGGGGCCAACGTCCTGACTTTC
CDR3: CARLGGGAPGGANVLTF

V: TRBV20-1
D: TRBD2
J: TRBJ2-7
size: -
DNA: TGCAGTGCTAGTAAGGGCCGGACTAGCCGCTCCTACGAGCAGTACTTC
CDR3: CSASKGRTSRSYEQYF

V: TRBV5-1
D: TRBD1
J: TRBJ2-3
size: -
DNA: TGCGCCAGCAGCCCTGGGACAGGGAGAGATACGCAGTATTTT
CDR3: CASSPGTGRDTQYF

V: TRBV15
D: -
J: TRBJ1-4
size: -
DNA: TGTGCCACCGGGCAGCAGGGAAAACTGTTTTTT
CDR3: CATGQQGKLFF

V: TRBV2
D: -
J: TRBJ2-7
size: -
DNA: TGTGCCAGCAGTGACTCACAGGGCCTCTACGAGCAGTACTTC
CDR3: CASSDSQGLYEQYF

V: TRBV6-1
D: -
J: TRBJ1-2
size: -
DNA: TGTGCCAGCAGGGTAACAGGGAACTATGGCTACACCTTC
CDR3: CASRVTGNYGYTF

V: TRBV3-1/TRBV3-2
D: -
J: TRBJ2-3
size: few
DNA: TGTGCCAGCAGCCAGAACGGTGATACGCAGTATTTT
CDR3: CASSQNGDTQYF

V: TRBV5-1
D: -
J: TRBJ1-2
size: -
DNA: TGCGCCAGCAGTGGAGGGGACTACTATGGCTACACCTTC
CDR3: CASSGGDYYGYTF

V: TRBV6-5
D: -
J: TRBJ1-6
size: -
DNA: TGTGCCAGCAGTTACTCGGTACGGGTGCGTGAATCACCCCTCCACTTT
CDR3: CASSYSVRVRESPLHF

V: TRBV6-4
D: TRBD2
J: TRBJ2-1
size: -
DNA: TGTGCCAGCAGTGACTCAGCGGGGGCGCACAATGAGCAGTTCTTC
CDR3: CASSDSAGAHNEQFF

V: TRBV6-5
D: TRBD2
J: TRBJ2-3
size: -
DNA: TGTGCCAGCAGAAAAAACGGGAGGGCAGATACGCAGTATTTT
CDR3: CASRKNGRADTQYF

V: TRBV24-1
D: -
J: TRBJ2-5
size: -
DNA: TGTGCCACCGGGGGGAGGATAGAGACCCAGTACTTC
CDR3: CATGGRIETQYF

V: TRBV7-9
D: -
J: TRBJ1-2
size: -
DNA: TGTGCCAGCAGCGGGAACGGGGGTATCTATGGCTACACCTTC
CDR3: CASSGNGGIYGYTF

V: TRBV6-5
D: TRBD1
J: TRBJ1-5
size: -
DNA: TGTGCCAGCAGTCCGACAGGGGGCGGTAATCAGCCCCAGCATTTT
CDR3: CASSPTGGGNQPQHF

V: TRBV2
D: -
J: TRBJ2-7
size: -
DNA: TGTGCCAGCAGTGAGAGGATCCGCTCCTACGAGCAGTACTTC
CDR3: CASSERIRSYEQYF

V: TRBV28
D: TRBD1
J: TRBJ1-2
size: -
DNA: TGTGCCAGCAGGGTCCCGGGACAGGGTAACTATGGCTACACCTTC
CDR3: CASRVPGQGNYGYTF

V: TRBV5-1
D: -
J: TRBJ1-5
size: -
DNA: TGCGCCAGCAGCTCGTTGGGGGGGGATCAGCCCCAGCATTTT
CDR3: CASSSLGGDQPQHF

V: TRBV7-9
D: -
J: TRBJ2-1
size: -
DNA: TGTGCCAGCAGCTTACAGGGTATGTCCAATGAGCAGTTCTTC
CDR3: CASSLQGMSNEQFF

V: TRBV20-1
D: TRBD2
J: TRBJ2-3
size: -
DNA: TGCAGTGCTAGTAGTAGCGGGGGGCGGGCAGATACGCAGTATTTT
CDR3: CSASSSGGRADTQYF

V: TRBV7-2
D: TRBD2
J: TRBJ2-1
size: few
DNA: TGTGCCAGCAGCTTAGGCGGGGGTACCTACAATGAGCAGTTCTTC
CDR3: CASSLGGGTYNEQFF

V: TRBV5-4
D: TRBD1
J: TRBJ1-2
size: -
DNA: TGTGCCAGCAGCAGGGACAGATATGGCTACACCTTC
CDR3: CASSRDRYGYTF

V: TRBV14
D: TRBD1
J: TRBJ1-1
size: -
DNA: TGTGCCAGCAGCAGAGACAGGGTGGTGACTGAAGCTTTCTTT
CDR3: CASSRDRVVTEAFF

V: TRBV2
D: -
J: TRBJ1-2
size: -
DNA: TGTGCCAGCAGTTTGCTCCTAGCTAACTATGGCTACACCTTC
CDR3: CASSLLLANYGYTF

V: TRBV12-3/TRBV12-4
D: -
J: TRBJ2-5
size: -
DNA: TGTGCCAGCAGTTTGAGTCTTGGGACCCAGTACTTC
CDR3: CASSLSLGTQYF

V: TRBV5-1
D: -
J: TRBJ1-4
size: -
DNA: TGCGCCAGCAGCCCCTGGTGGGGGAGGGCGGATGAAAAACTGTTTTTT
CDR3: CASSPWWGRADEKLFF

V: TRBV14
D: -
J: TRBJ1-2
size: -
DNA: TGTGCCAGCAGCCAAGCAGGCTATGGCTACACCTTC
CDR3: CASSQAGYGYTF

V: TRBV6-4
D: -
J: TRBJ2-3
size: few
DNA: TGTGCCAGCAGTGACTCGCCAGACACAGATACGCAGTATTTT
CDR3: CASSDSPDTDTQYF

V: TRBV6-1
D: TRBD2
J: TRBJ2-5
size: -
DNA: TGTGCCAGCAGTGGACTAGCGGGGGTAGCTCGGCGAGAGACCCAGTACTTC
CDR3: CASSGLAGVARRETQYF

V: TRBV19
D: -
J: TRBJ1-1
size: -
DNA: TGTGCCAGTAGTATTGGTCTACAGGGTACTATCCGATTT
CDR3: CASSIGLQGTIRF

V: TRBV7-2
D: -
J: TRBJ2-4
size: -
DNA: TGTGCCAGCAGCTTTACCGGACAAAGTGCCAAAAACATTCAGTACTTC
CDR3: CASSFTGQSAKNIQYF

V: TRBV7-9
D: -
J: TRBJ1-1
size: -
DNA: TGTGCCAGCAGCTTAGTCGATGGGAGGACTGAAGCTTTCTTT
CDR3: CASSLVDGRTEAFF

V: TRBV15
D: -
J: TRBJ1-3
size: -
DNA: TGTGCCACCAGCGACAGAGACATTTTCTCTGGAAACACCATATATTTT
CDR3: CATSDRDIFSGNTIYF

V: TRBV6-1
D: -
J: TRBJ2-3
size: once
DNA: TGTGCCAGCAGTGAAGTTAGGGGTGGGATGGCAGATACGCAGTATTTT
CDR3: CASSEVRGGMADTQYF

V: TRBV24-1
D: -
J: TRBJ2-7
size: -
DNA: TGTGCCACCAGTGATTCGACAGGTCGCTCCTACGAGCAGTACTTC
CDR3: CATSDSTGRSYEQYF

V: TRBV18
D: -
J: TRBJ2-2
size: -
DNA: TGTGCCAGCTCGGAAGACAGGCCGAACACCGGGGAGCTGTTTTTT
CDR3: CASSEDRPNTGELFF

V: TRBV11-2
D: TRBD1
J: TRBJ2-1
size: -
DNA: TGTGCCAGCAGCTTATCCGCGGGACAGGGGGCCTACTCCTACAATGAGCAGTTCTTC
CDR3: CASSLSAGQGAYSYNEQFF